A single sample gave rise to the 26 T cell receptor beta chains below, sequenced in a study of T cell changes during pregnancy in multiple sclerosis. Clones were sequenced by immunoSEQ multiplex PCR, and TCRdb holds only the in-frame ones, with some missing. In the table there are 50,000 to 60,000 clones, nearly 95% of which are singletons. Sequencing was performed on CD4+ T cells from peripheral blood mononuclear cells, taken in the second trimester of pregnancy. These receptors came from a female donor with multiple sclerosis, enrolled in a pregnancy study.

This chain uses TRBV29-1 with TRBJ2-7, with a weak D call TRBD2 (5 bases). Germline CDR1 SQVTM, CDR2 ANQGSEA. The CDR3 runs to 12 residues. Trimming pared 7 bases from V and 4 bases from J, leaving 14 bases between. The CDR3 loop is CSAEGLAYEQYF. The CDR3, as DNA: TGCAGCGCAGAAGGTCTAGCTTACGAGCAGTACTTC.

This clone has a single count. The rearrangement joins TRBV5-5 to TRBJ1-1; no clear D. V was cut by 0 bases and J by 0 bases, with 9 bases left in between. This CDR3 contains 15 residues. Looked up from germline, CDR1 is SGHKS and CDR2 is YYEKEE (reference sequence). The CDR3 region is CASSLEWPLNTEAFF. CDR3 DNA: TGTGCCAGCAGCTTGGAGTGGCCGCTGAACACTGAAGCTTTCTTT.

This chain connects TRBV4-1 to TRBJ1-5; 7 bases match TRBD1. Trimming cost V 1 base and J 7 bases; bases outside gene matches: 7. Germline CDR1 and CDR2: MGHRA and YSYEKL. The CDR3 sequence is 15 residues long. The CDR3 reads CASSQADRVDQPQHF. The CDR3 DNA reads as TGCGCCAGCAGCCAAGCTGACAGGGTGGACCAGCCCCAGCATTTT.

This chain links TRBV7-8 with TRBJ2-5; 10 positions match TRBD2. The trim removed 5 bases at V and 5 bases at J, leaving 11 bases unmatched. CDR1 is SGHVS and CDR2 is FQNEAQ in the germline V gene. The CDR3 runs 16 residues. Here the CDR3 DNA reads TGTGCCAGCAGCCGGCTAAAGCGGGGGGGCGGGGAGACCCAGTACTTC. Translation gives CASSRLKRGGGETQYF.

This rearrangement joins TRBV6-6 to TRBJ1-4; 7 bases line up with TRBD1. Germline assignment: CDR1 MNHNY and CDR2 SVGAGI (reference sequence). With V trimmed by 6 bases and J by 10 bases, 8 bases remained unmatched. The CDR3 is 13 residues long. CDR3: CASSDREGGKLFF. As DNA, the CDR3 is TGTGCCAGCAGCGACAGGGAAGGGGGAAAACTGTTTTTT.

The chain joins TRBV4-2 to TRBJ1-6, with D maybe TRBD1 (6 bases). Trimming took off 1 base at V and 7 bases at J, with 17 bases between the two ends. The V gene's germline CDR1 is LGHNA and CDR2 YNFKEQ. CDR3 length: 17 amino acids. The CDR3 loop is CASSQGSQAGDNSPLHF. The CDR3 coding sequence is TGTGCCAGCAGCCAAGGGTCACAGGCAGGGGACAATTCACCCCTCCACTTT.

The gene calls are TRBV7-3 and TRBJ2-5, with D unresolved. Germline CDR1 and CDR2: SGHTA and FQGTGA. V gave up 4 bases and J gave up 3 bases, with 9 bases separating them. CDR3 length equals 13 residues. The CDR3 sequence: CASSSVPKETQYF. The CDR3 region has the DNA TGTGCCAGCAGCTCCGTTCCTAAAGAGACCCAGTACTTC.

The V gene is TRBV5-1, the J gene TRBJ2-7; 9 nucleotides agree with TRBD2. With 3 bases clipped from V and 4 bases from J, the junction kept 2 bases outside the gene matches. Germline loops: CDR1 SGHRS, CDR2 YFSETQ. This CDR3 spans 13 amino acids. The CDR3 spells CASSSSGEYEQYF. In DNA form, the CDR3 reads TGCGCCAGCAGCTCTAGCGGGGAGTACGAGCAGTACTTC. Based on the CDR3 plus reference TRBV5-1 and TRBJ2-7, the full variable domain is KAGVTQTPRYLIKTRGQQVTLSCSPISGHRSVSWYQQTPGQGLQFLFEYFSETQRNKGNFPGRFSGRQFSNSRSEMNVSTLELGDSALYLCASSSSGEYEQYFGPGTRLTVT.

This chain joins TRBV6-5 and TRBJ2-7; the D gene is possibly TRBD2 (6 bases). Germline CDR1 and CDR2: MNHEY and SVGAGI. Trimming removed 6 bases from V and 2 bases from J, with 17 bases in between. The CDR3 consists of 15 residues. The CDR3 nucleotides read TGTGCCAGCAGAAGGGCTTCGGGGGAAACCTACGAGCAGTACTTC. Translated: CASRRASGETYEQYF.

This clone has just one count. The chain joins TRBV7-9 to TRBJ1-5, with 7 bases lining up with TRBD1. CDR3 length: 18 amino acids. Trimming removed 3 bases from V and 8 bases from J; junction bases left unmatched: 19. Per the germline V gene, CDR1 is SEHNR and CDR2 is FQNEAQ (reference sequence). The CDR3 is CASSLRAPGQPLSEPQHF. For the CDR3, the DNA is TGTGCCAGCAGCTTGCGGGCCCCGGGACAGCCATTGAGTGAGCCCCAGCATTTT.

The rearrangement links TRBV7-8 to TRBJ2-1; D possibly corresponds to TRBD2 (6 bases). The ends were cut back, 5 bases at V and 0 bases at J, with 14 bases in the middle. The CDR3 consists of 16 residues. Germline V gene data show CDR1 as SGHVS and CDR2 as FQNEAQ. This CDR3 reads CASSPLEGLSYNEQFF. For the CDR3, the DNA is TGTGCCAGCAGCCCCCTGGAGGGTCTCTCCTACAATGAGCAGTTCTTC.

CDR3 nucleotide sequence: TGTGCCAGTAGTAATGGGCCGAACACTGAAGCTTTCTTT. Amino acids: CASSNGPNTEAFF. This chain links TRBV19 with TRBJ1-1; no firm D call. Germline values: CDR1 LNHDA, CDR2 SQIVND (reference sequence). Trimming shortened V by 4 bases and J by 1 base, and 7 bases separated the two germline ends. CDR3 size: 13 residues.

This chain uses TRBV7-9 with TRBJ2-1; a possible D gene is TRBD2 (5 bases). Looked up from germline, CDR1 is SEHNR and CDR2 is FQNEAQ (reference sequence). V was cut by 8 bases and J by 6 bases, with 14 bases left in between. This CDR3 has 13 residues. The chain's CDR3 is CASGRRAPNEQFF. The CDR3 DNA sequence: TGTGCCAGCGGTAGGCGGGCCCCCAATGAGCAGTTCTTC.

This sequence joins TRBV19 and TRBJ2-2; 10 bases fit TRBD2. This CDR3 comprises 15 residues. J was trimmed by 1 base and V by 9 bases; bases with no gene match: 5. The germline CDR1 and CDR2 sequences are LNHDA and SQIVND (reference sequence). CDR3 nucleotides: TGTGCCAGCACCGTAGCGGGGGGGAACACCGGGGAGCTGTTTTTT. Translated: CASTVAGGNTGELFF.

The genes are TRBV6-1 and TRBJ1-6, with unresolved D. This CDR3 region has 16 residues. Trimming cost V 2 bases and J 8 bases, with 16 bases left between them. The germline CDR1 and CDR2 sequences are MNHNS and SASEGT. In DNA form, the CDR3 reads TGTGCCAGCAGTGAAAGTCGGTGGTATCTGGATTCACCCCTCCACTTT. This encodes CASSESRWYLDSPLHF.

The chain joins TRBV5-1 to TRBJ2-5; 7 positions match TRBD2. The ends lost 3 bases at V and 5 bases at J; junction bases unmatched: 7. This CDR3 is built from 14 residues. Germline V gene data show CDR1 as SGHRS and CDR2 as YFSETQ. CDR3 coding DNA: TGCGCCAGCAGCTCCGGGACTATCGGGGAGACCCAGTACTTC. This translates into CASSSGTIGETQYF.

The chain links TRBV5-1 to TRBJ1-2; D is possibly TRBD1 (5 bases). The length of the CDR3 is 13 residues. Deletions cut 0 bases from V and 8 bases from J, with 11 bases between. CDR1 is SGHRS, CDR2 YFSETQ, per germline. The CDR3 reads CASSLGPGQGYTF. The CDR3 DNA follows: TGCGCCAGCAGCTTGGGGCCAGGACAAGGCTACACCTTC. The full variable domain, in which reference TRBV5-1 and TRBJ1-2 provide the parts outside the CDR3, is KAGVTQTPRYLIKTRGQQVTLSCSPISGHRSVSWYQQTPGQGLQFLFEYFSETQRNKGNFPGRFSGRQFSNSRSEMNVSTLELGDSALYLCASSLGPGQGYTFGSGTRLTVV.

V and J are TRBV2 and TRBJ2-7, with a weak D call TRBD2 (6 bases). Trimming removed 5 bases from V and 9 bases from J, with 20 bases in between. CDR1 is SNHLY, CDR2 FYNNEI, per germline. The CDR3 spans 14 residues. The CDR3 region has the DNA TGTGCCAGCAGTCCCGGAGGGAAAATCCCTGGGCAGTACTTC. As protein: CASSPGGKIPGQYF.

The chain is built from TRBV4-1 and TRBJ2-1, with 10 bases lining up with TRBD2. Trimming removed 0 bases from V and 0 bases from J; junction bases left unmatched: 14. This CDR3 is built from 21 residues. Germline CDR1 MGHRA, CDR2 YSYEKL. CDR3 in amino acids: CASSQEEVSGGLLSSYNEQFF. The CDR3 nucleotides read TGCGCCAGCAGCCAAGAGGAGGTTAGCGGGGGGTTACTAAGCTCCTACAATGAGCAGTTCTTC.

This clone has just one count. The V gene is TRBV7-8, the J gene TRBJ2-2; 11 nucleotides agree with TRBD2. V was clipped by 0 bases and J by 6 bases; unmatched bases: 15. Germline V gene sequence: CDR1 SGHVS, CDR2 FQNEAQ. The CDR3 has 20 residues. Here the CDR3 DNA reads TGTGCCAGCAGCTTAGCGATAGCGGGGGGGCCTATGTCGGTATCCGGGGAGCTGTTTTTT. This encodes CASSLAIAGGPMSVSGELFF.

V and J are TRBV10-2 and TRBJ2-1; weak D call: TRBD2 (7 bases). The CDR3 sequence is 13 residues long. Deletions cut 4 bases from V and 9 bases from J, with 13 bases between. Germline loops: CDR1 WSHSY, CDR2 SAAADI. This CDR3 is CASSVGGRFEQFF. Here the CDR3 DNA reads TGCGCCAGCAGTGTGGGGGGGCGCTTTGAGCAGTTCTTC.

This sequence joins TRBV18 and TRBJ1-2; tentatively, D is TRBD1 (5 bases). Germline V lookup: CDR1 KGHSH, CDR2 LQKENI. The CDR3 covers 16 residues. Trimming removed 3 bases at V and 5 bases at J, with 19 bases between. The CDR3 DNA reads TGTGCCAGCTCACCCCTCGGGGAGGGGACTTCATATGGCTACACCTTC. This sequence encodes CASSPLGEGTSYGYTF.

The sample holds one count of this clone. The chain uses TRBV7-3 and TRBJ1-6; 7 bases agree with TRBD1. The V and J ends lost 1 base and 9 bases, in that order; junction bases with no gene match: 6. Germline V gene lookup returns CDR1 SGHTA and CDR2 FQGTGA. The CDR3 consists of 15 residues. CDR3 sequence reads: CASSLIPGGASPLHF. DNA for the CDR3: TGTGCCAGCAGCTTAATTCCAGGGGGAGCTTCACCCCTCCACTTT.

This chain links TRBV11-3 with TRBJ2-1; D unclear. The germline V gene has CDR1 SGHNT and CDR2 YENEEA. Trimming took off 2 bases at V and 10 bases at J, with 9 bases between the two ends. The CDR3 runs to 12 residues. The chain's CDR3 is CASSLSSGEQFF. Here the CDR3 DNA reads TGTGCCAGCAGCTTATCTTCCGGGGAGCAGTTCTTC.

The rearrangement links TRBV7-2 to TRBJ2-2; tentatively, D is TRBD2 (5 bases). The CDR3 runs to 16 residues. CDR1 and CDR2 (germline): SGHTA, FQGNSA. Trimming took off 1 base at V and 4 bases at J, with 13 bases between the two ends. The CDR3 DNA reads TGTGCCAGCAGCTTAGGGTTTCGTCGGGGCACCGGGGAGCTGTTTTTT. This encodes CASSLGFRRGTGELFF.

The chain employs TRBV5-5 and TRBJ1-6; D unresolved. Looked up from germline, CDR1 is SGHKS and CDR2 is YYEKEE (reference sequence). CDR3 size: 13 residues. The CDR3 coding sequence is TGTGCTTCGGCAGCGGCTTATAATTCACCCCTCCACTTT. Protein product: CASAAAYNSPLHF.